The 3 T cell receptor beta chains reported below all come from one sample, sequenced in a study of blood T cell repertoires in COVID-19 (dated by TCRdb to the early 2020s). Libraries came from the immunoSEQ multiplex PCR assay. TCRdb re-hosts the immuneACCESS table, in-frame sequences only. Its copies lack some clones; in the studies checked, an unresolved V gene accounts for under half of them, and the cause for the rest is not known. Present in this sample are around 93,000 clones, more than 75% of which were seen just once. The top ten constitute approximately 20% of the sample. The sample taken for sequencing was peripheral blood. Every receptor here comes from a man older than 75 with acute or convalescent COVID-19.

Only a few counts were recorded for this clone. The chain links TRBV18 to TRBJ1-5; the match to TRBD1 covers 7 bases. Germline V gene lookup returns CDR1 KGHSH and CDR2 LQKENI. The CDR3 is made up of 14 amino acids. The V and J ends lost 6 bases and 2 bases, in that order; junction bases with no gene match: 4. The DNA of the CDR3 is TGTGCCAGCTCCTCTACAGGGGGCAATCAGCCCCAGCATTTT. Encoded protein: CASSSTGGNQPQHF.

The rearrangement uses TRBV7-9 and TRBJ1-3, with D possibly TRBD1 on 5 matching bases. The germline gives CDR1 SEHNR, CDR2 FQNEAQ (reference sequence). CDR3 size: 15 residues. Trimming removed 5 bases at V and 0 bases at J, with 11 bases between. CDR3 region: CASSARRGSGNTIYF. The CDR3 DNA reads as TGTGCCAGCAGCGCCAGGAGGGGCTCTGGAAACACCATATATTTT.

This chain links TRBV4-1 with TRBJ2-1; TRBD2 matches at 10 bases. The CDR3 extends over 19 amino acids. The germline V gene encodes CDR1 MGHRA and CDR2 YSYEKL. The V segment lost 1 base and the J segment 6 bases; nucleotides outside the gene matches: 15. This chain's CDR3 is CASSQALGLRAGGSNEQFF. DNA for the CDR3: TGCGCCAGCAGCCAAGCTCTCGGGCTGAGAGCGGGAGGGAGCAATGAGCAGTTCTTC.